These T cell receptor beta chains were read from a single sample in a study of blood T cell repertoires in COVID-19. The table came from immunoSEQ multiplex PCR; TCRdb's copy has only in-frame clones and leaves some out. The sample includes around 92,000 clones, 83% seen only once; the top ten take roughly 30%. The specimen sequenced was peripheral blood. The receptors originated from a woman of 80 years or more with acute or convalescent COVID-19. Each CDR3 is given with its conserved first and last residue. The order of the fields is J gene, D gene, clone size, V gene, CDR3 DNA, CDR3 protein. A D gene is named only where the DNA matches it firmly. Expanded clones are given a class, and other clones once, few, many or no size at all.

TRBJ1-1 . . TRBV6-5 TGTGCCAGCAGTTACTCGAGGGTCATTAACACTGAAGCTTTCTTT CASSYSRVINTEAFF
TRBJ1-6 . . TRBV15 TGTGCCACCAGCAGAGGAGGACTTTCACCCCTCCACTTT CATSRGGLSPLHF
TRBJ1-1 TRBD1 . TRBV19 TGTGCCAGTAGGACAATACAGGGGGCGAGCACTGAAGCTTTCTTT CASRTIQGASTEAFF
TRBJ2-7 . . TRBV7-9 TGTGCCAGCAGAAGCGGTTACGAGCAGTACTTC CASRSGYEQYF
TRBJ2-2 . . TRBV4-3 TGCGCCAGCAGCCAAGTTCGCGAGGGAAGCGGGGAGCTGTTTTTT CASSQVREGSGELFF
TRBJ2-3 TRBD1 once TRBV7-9 TGTGCCAGCAGCACATCCGGGACAGGGGGGACAGATACGCAGTATTTT CASSTSGTGGTDTQYF
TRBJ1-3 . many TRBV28 TGTGCCAGCAGTTTATCCCAGATGGACACCATATATTTT CASSLSQMDTIYF
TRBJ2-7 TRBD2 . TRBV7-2 TGTGCCAGCAGCTGGACTAGCGGGCCGGAGGACGAGCAGTACTTC CASSWTSGPEDEQYF
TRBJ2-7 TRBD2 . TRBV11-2 TGTGCCAGCAGCTTACTAGCGGGCATAACCTACGAGCAGTACTTC CASSLLAGITYEQYF
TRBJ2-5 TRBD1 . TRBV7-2 TGTGCCAGCAGCACAAGGACAGGGACAGAGACCCAGTACTTC CASSTRTGTETQYF
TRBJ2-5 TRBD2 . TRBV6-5 TGTGCCAGCAGGGCCGGGGCCTCGGGAGGAGAGACCCAGTACTTC CASRAGASGGETQYF
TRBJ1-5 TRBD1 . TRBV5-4 TGTGCCAGCAGCTTAGGGACAGGGGCTTTCGAGCCCCAGCATTTT CASSLGTGAFEPQHF
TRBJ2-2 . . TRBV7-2 TGTGCCAGCAGCGGCGCTGGGACTGACACCGGGGAGCTGTTTTTT CASSGAGTDTGELFF
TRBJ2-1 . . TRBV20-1 TGCAGTGCCACGGCTAGCAAGGTGCAGTTCTTC CSATASKVQFF
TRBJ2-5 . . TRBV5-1 TGCGCCAGCAGCTTGGTTGAGGGTGGAGAGACCCAGTACTTC CASSLVEGGETQYF
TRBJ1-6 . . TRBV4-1 TGCGCCAGCAGCCAAGAGGAGGAGAGCTCCTATAATTCACCCCTCCACTTT CASSQEEESSYNSPLHF
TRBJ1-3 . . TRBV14 TGTGCCAGCAGCCAGGAGGTGGTCTCTGGAAACACCATATATTTT CASSQEVVSGNTIYF
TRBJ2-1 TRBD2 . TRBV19 TGTGCCAGCCAGGGACTAGCGTACAATGAGCAGTTCTTC CASQGLAYNEQFF
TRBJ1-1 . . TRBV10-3 TGTGCCATCAGTGAACGGGTCACTGAAGCTTTCTTT CAISERVTEAFF
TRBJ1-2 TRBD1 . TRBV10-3 TGTGCCATCCTTGATGGGCAGGGGGCACTCGGTGGCTACACCTTC CAILDGQGALGGYTF
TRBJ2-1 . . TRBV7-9 TGTGCCAGCAGCTTAGCTGGCCAATACAATGAGCAGTTCTTC CASSLAGQYNEQFF
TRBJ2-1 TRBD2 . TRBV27 TGTGCCAGCAGAATGTCAACCTGGGAGGGTGAGCAGTTCTTC CASRMSTWEGEQFF
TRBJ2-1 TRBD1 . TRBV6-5 TGTGCCAGCACCAACGGACAGGGACCGTACAATGAGCAGTTCTTC CASTNGQGPYNEQFF
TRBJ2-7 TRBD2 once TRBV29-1 TGCAGCGTTCTAGCGGGAGTCCACGAGCAGTACTTC CSVLAGVHEQYF
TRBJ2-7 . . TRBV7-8 TGTGCCAGCAGCGTAGGGCTGGGGGCCTTATCCTACGAGCAGTACTTC CASSVGLGALSYEQYF
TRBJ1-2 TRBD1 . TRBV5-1 TGCGCCAGCAGCTTGGATGTGGACAGGGCCAACTATGGCTACACCTTC CASSLDVDRANYGYTF
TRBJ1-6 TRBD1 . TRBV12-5 TGTGCTAGTGGCCTAGGACAGGGGGCTAATTCACCCCTCCACTTT CASGLGQGANSPLHF
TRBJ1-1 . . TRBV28 TGTGCCAGTACTTTGAACACTGAAGCTTTCTTT CASTLNTEAFF
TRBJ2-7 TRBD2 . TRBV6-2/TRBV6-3 TGTGCCAGCAGTTACTCTGGACTAGCGGGAGGGGAGCAGTACTTC CASSYSGLAGGEQYF
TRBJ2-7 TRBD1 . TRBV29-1 TGCAGCGTCGCCGGGACAGGGGTGGCCGAGCAGTACTTC CSVAGTGVAEQYF
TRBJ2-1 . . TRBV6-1 TGTGCCAGCAGTGAGATGATTACAGGGGGGGGTGAGCAGTTCTTC CASSEMITGGGEQFF
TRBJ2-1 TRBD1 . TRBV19 TGTGCCAGCACCCGGGACAGGGGCTACAATGAGCAGTTCTTC CASTRDRGYNEQFF
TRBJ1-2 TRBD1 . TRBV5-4 TGTGCCAGCAGCTTGTACGCCGGGACAGGCAATTATGGCTACACCTTC CASSLYAGTGNYGYTF
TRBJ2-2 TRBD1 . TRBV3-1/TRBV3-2 TGTGCCAGCACCCGGACAGGGGTCACCGGGGAGCTGTTTTTT CASTRTGVTGELFF
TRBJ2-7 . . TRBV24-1 TGTGCCACCAGTGATAATGCGTACGAGCAGTACTTC CATSDNAYEQYF
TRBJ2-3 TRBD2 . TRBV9 TGTGCCAGCAGCCCCCCTGGGCGGGAGCATACAGATACGCAGTATTTT CASSPPGREHTDTQYF
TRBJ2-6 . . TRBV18 TGTGCCAGCTCACCATTGACAGACACCTCTGGGGCCAACGTCCTGACTTTC CASSPLTDTSGANVLTF